The subject of this entry is one T cell receptor (beta chain). This sample is drawn from a study of T-cell memory formation after mild COVID-19. MiXCR, applied by TCRdb to the 5' RACE reads, yields one record per CDR3 protein. The top ten hold around 9.2% of the sample, which has 400,000 to 500,000 distinct CDR3 sequences, around 20% seen once. The sample comprised PBMCs or a T cell subset sorted from them (not recorded which). The origin of this receptor is an adult woman who had mild COVID-19 (a few samples of this study predate the infection). Cell type and time point are not known.

The CDR3 coding sequence is TGTGCCACCAGTGACCAGGACGTCCACAATGAGCAGTTCTTC. Translating it yields CATSDQDVHNEQFF. The chain joins TRBV24-1 to TRBJ2-1; D is uncertain. The CDR3 is 14 amino acids. CDR1 and CDR2 (germline): KGHDR, SFDVKD. Trimming stripped 4 bases from V and 5 bases from J, with 11 bases between.